A single sample gave rise to the 30 T cell receptor beta chains below, sequenced in a study of beta chain features in type 1 diabetes. Reverse transcription of all isolated RNA meant that expressed TCRB transcripts were sequenced. Clones were read by immunoSEQ multiplex PCR, and TCRdb kept only the in-frame ones, dropping some. The data contain about 330,000 clones, more than 9.5% of them singletons. The sample taken for sequencing was naive CD4+ T cells from blood. These receptors all stem from a woman aged 25 to 39 in good health.

J is TRBJ2-1 and V is TRBV4-2; TRBD1 aligns across 7 bases. The CDR3 spans 15 residues. Germline-derived CDR1 and CDR2 are LGHNA and YNFKEQ. V gave up 0 bases and J gave up 9 bases; unmatched junction bases: 8. The DNA for the CDR3 is TGTGCCAGCAGCCAAGATGGGACAGTATCGCTTGAGCAGTTCTTC. Translating it yields CASSQDGTVSLEQFF.

The V and J genes are TRBV7-9 and TRBJ2-7; D is possibly TRBD2 (5 bases). V was cut by 3 bases and J by 6 bases, with 15 bases left in between. The germline V gene encodes CDR1 SEHNR and CDR2 FQNEAQ (reference sequence). CDR3 length: 14 residues. The CDR3 nucleotides read TGTGCCAGCAGCTTTGACATGTTAGCGCGCGAGCAGTACTTC. This encodes CASSFDMLAREQYF.

The rearrangement joins TRBV7-3 to TRBJ2-3; tentative D call: TRBD1 (5 bases). There are 15 residues in the CDR3. The V end was cut by 2 bases, the J end by 6 bases, with 15 bases between. The germline CDR1 and CDR2 sequences are SGHTA and FQGTGA. In DNA, the CDR3 is TGTGCCAGCAGCTTAGAGGTGGGGCTACGGGATACGCAGTATTTT. Translated, it gives CASSLEVGLRDTQYF.

This clone was counted only a few times. The chain has TRBV7-2 and TRBJ2-6; 7 positions agree with TRBD1. Germline CDR1 SGHTA, CDR2 FQGNSA. V gave up 1 base and J gave up 0 bases; unmatched junction bases: 0. The CDR3 consists of 16 residues. The DNA for the CDR3 is TGTGCCAGCAGCTTAGACAGGGGCTCTGGGGCCAACGTCCTGACTTTC. Amino acids: CASSLDRGSGANVLTF.

The V gene is TRBV5-4, the J gene TRBJ2-4, with 9 bases that match TRBD1. The germline gives CDR1 SGHNT, CDR2 YYREEE (reference sequence). CDR3 length: 15 residues. After removal of 5 bases from V and 2 bases from J, the junction contained 5 bases not matched to a gene. CDR3 sequence (DNA): TGTGCCAGCAGGCCCGGGACAGGGACCAAAAACATTCAGTACTTC. This sequence encodes CASRPGTGTKNIQYF.

This clone was detected a few times. The rearrangement joins TRBV9 to TRBJ2-5, with a weak D call TRBD1 (6 bases). CDR1 and CDR2 (germline): SGDLS, YYNGEE. The V and J ends lost 3 bases and 4 bases respectively, with 16 bases between them. This CDR3 is 15 amino acids long. CDR3 sequence: CASSGGPLGAETQYF. The CDR3 DNA is TGTGCCAGCAGCGGGGGACCGCTGGGGGCAGAGACCCAGTACTTC.

The sample holds a few counts of this clone. V usage is TRBV4-3 and J usage is TRBJ2-3; 9 bases align to TRBD2. Germline CDR1 and CDR2: LGHNA and YSLEER. V dropped 1 base and J dropped 12; count of bases not matched to a gene: 20. CDR3 length equals 18 residues. CDR3 bases: TGCGCCAGCAGCCAAGGGGGGGCTAGCGGGAAGTTATTTACGCGACAGTATTTT. It translates to CASSQGGASGKLFTRQYF.

This clone was recorded a few times. This rearrangement joins TRBV30 to TRBJ2-5, with TRBD2 as a possible D gene (6 bases). The CDR3 spans 13 residues. CDR1 GTSNPN and CDR2 SVGIG come from the germline V gene (reference sequence). V lost 5 bases to trimming and J lost 2 bases, with 12 bases between them. The chain's CDR3 is CAWQGEAQETQYF. In nucleotides, the CDR3 is TGTGCCTGGCAAGGGGAGGCTCAAGAGACCCAGTACTTC.

The V gene is TRBV4-3, the J gene TRBJ1-2, with D uncertain. V lost 4 bases and J lost 1, with 16 bases in between. Germline loops: CDR1 LGHNA, CDR2 YSLEER. The CDR3 covers 16 residues. The CDR3 nucleotides are TGCGCCAGCAGCCTCCGCAGGTCAGAAATTAACTATGGCTACACCTTC. Residues: CASSLRRSEINYGYTF.

The V call is TRBV2, the J call TRBJ2-7; D not resolved. The CDR3 is made up of 11 amino acids. Trimming pared 7 bases from V and 8 bases from J, leaving 12 bases between. Germline assignment: CDR1 SNHLY and CDR2 FYNNEI. CDR3 nucleotide sequence: TGTGCCAGCATGCTCGACACTCAGCAGTACTTC. Its translation: CASMLDTQQYF.

This clone was seen a handful of times. Other DNA variants within this sample encode the same CDR3. The genes are TRBV18 and TRBJ2-1; TRBD2 aligns across 9 bases. Trimming took 1 base from V and 4 from J; bases not matched to a gene: 2. CDR3 length: 15 residues. Germline assignment: CDR1 KGHSH and CDR2 LQKENI. The CDR3 protein is CASSPRLAEYNEQFF. In DNA, the CDR3 is TGTGCCAGCTCACCACGACTAGCGGAATACAATGAGCAGTTCTTC.

This clone was detected a few times. The V gene is TRBV9, the J gene TRBJ1-1; perhaps TRBD1 as D (5 bases). CDR1 and CDR2 from the germline V gene are SGDLS and YYNGEE. There are 16 residues in the CDR3. V lost 4 bases to trimming and J lost 0 bases, with 16 bases between them. CDR3 in amino acids: CASSLAPGGVNTEAFF. The CDR3 region has the DNA TGTGCCAGCAGCCTAGCCCCCGGGGGGGTGAACACTGAAGCTTTCTTT.

The chain employs TRBV12-5 and TRBJ2-1; 8 bases agree with TRBD2. The germline V gene encodes CDR1 LGHNT and CDR2 FRNRAP. The CDR3 totals 17 residues. V shed 5 bases, J shed 4 bases, and the junction held 13 bases outside the gene matches. Here the CDR3 DNA reads TGTGCTAGTGGTCCCCGTAGGGGCGGGGGGTTTTACAATGAGCAGTTCTTC. Translated: CASGPRRGGGFYNEQFF.

This sequence joins TRBV12-2 and TRBJ1-4. TRBV12-2 has pseudogene status. This CDR3 comprises 15 residues. The CDR3 bases are TGTGCAAGTCGCCCGTCGAACTCGGGGGGTGAAAAACTGTTTTTT. The encoded protein is CASRPSNSGGEKLFF.

This clone showed up just a few times. The V gene is TRBV7-2, the J gene TRBJ1-3; D remains ambiguous. Germline V CDR1 and CDR2: SGHTA, FQGNSA. The CDR3 spans 17 residues. Trimming cost V 1 base and J 2 bases, with 15 bases left between them. CDR3 loop: CASSLVSPGPTGNTIYF. The CDR3 bases are TGTGCCAGCAGCTTAGTCTCTCCAGGCCCCACTGGAAACACCATATATTTT.

This clone has just a few counts. The chain joins TRBV2 to TRBJ1-2; TRBD1 matches 10 bases. Germline V gene sequence: CDR1 SNHLY, CDR2 FYNNEI. After removal of 2 bases from V and 8 bases from J, the junction contained 5 bases not matched to a gene. The CDR3 has 14 residues. CDR3 amino acids: CASSESTGGDGYTF. The CDR3 nucleotides are TGTGCCAGCAGTGAATCGACAGGGGGCGACGGCTACACCTTC.

V gene TRBV4-1 combines with J gene TRBJ2-7; TRBD1 aligns across 7 bases. The J segment lost 2 bases and the V segment lost 4 bases, leaving 14 bases of the junction unmatched. The CDR3 length is 17 residues. Per the germline V gene, CDR1 is MGHRA and CDR2 is YSYEKL. The CDR3 protein is CASSPIPPAGTAYEQYF. The CDR3 region has the DNA TGCGCCAGCAGCCCTATTCCGCCCGCCGGGACAGCCTACGAGCAGTACTTC.

This chain connects TRBV7-9 to TRBJ1-1; 7 nucleotides line up with TRBD1. Germline CDR1 is SEHNR and CDR2 is FQNEAQ (reference sequence). This CDR3 is built from 14 residues. V trimming: 5 bases; J trimming: 4 bases; junction bases outside the gene matches: 7. CDR3 protein: CASSTRQGLTEAFF. Here the CDR3 DNA reads TGTGCCAGCAGCACCCGACAGGGCCTCACTGAAGCTTTCTTT.

This clone was seen a few times. The genes are TRBV5-1 and TRBJ2-2, with 9 bases aligning to TRBD1. The CDR3 length is 16 residues. Germline-derived CDR1 and CDR2 are SGHRS and YFSETQ. V shed 4 bases and J 7 bases; nucleotides not matched to a gene: 11. CDR3 loop: CASSPGQGARSGELFF. The DNA of the CDR3 is TGCGCCAGCAGCCCGGGACAGGGAGCTCGAAGCGGGGAGCTGTTTTTT.

The rearrangement links TRBV4-2 to TRBJ2-1; weak D call: TRBD2 (5 bases). CDR1 and CDR2 (germline): LGHNA, YNFKEQ. The CDR3 is made up of 16 amino acids. V was shortened by 1 base and J by 6 bases, with 16 bases between the two germline ends. Here the CDR3 reads CASSQVLAASFNEQFF. In DNA form, the CDR3 reads TGTGCCAGCAGCCAAGTCCTGGCTGCTAGCTTCAATGAGCAGTTCTTC.

This chain joins TRBV27 and TRBJ2-1; 7 nucleotides agree with TRBD1. The CDR3 is made up of 16 amino acids. Germline-derived CDR1 and CDR2 are MNHEY and SMNVEV (reference sequence). V shed 4 bases and J 4 bases; nucleotides not matched to a gene: 10. CDR3 region: CASSSPWTGDYNEQFF. DNA for the CDR3: TGTGCCAGCAGTTCCCCTTGGACAGGAGATTACAATGAGCAGTTCTTC.

This clone was seen only a few times. Other DNA sequences in this specimen translate into the identical CDR3. The V call is TRBV28, the J call TRBJ2-1; 14 bases are a match to TRBD2. The CDR3 extends over 16 amino acids. The V gene's germline CDR1 is MDHEN and CDR2 SYDVKM. Trimming at V came to 1 base and at J to 6 bases, leaving 2 bases not matched to a gene. CDR3 coding DNA: TGTGCCAGCAGTTTATTGGGGACTAGCGGGAGCAATGAGCAGTTCTTC. Encoded protein: CASSLLGTSGSNEQFF.

J is TRBJ2-6 and V is TRBV7-2; D gene uncertain. V lost 3 bases and J lost 8, with 5 bases in between. The CDR3 contains 12 residues. Germline V gene lookup returns CDR1 SGHTA and CDR2 FQGNSA. The CDR3 sequence is CASSFSTNVLTF. DNA of the CDR3: TGTGCCAGCAGCTTCAGTACCAACGTCCTGACTTTC.

The chain is built from TRBV19 and TRBJ1-4; no firm D call. This CDR3 contains 14 residues. CDR1 and CDR2 from the germline V gene are LNHDA and SQIVND (reference sequence). Trimming cost V 7 bases and J 10 bases, with 19 bases left between them. CDR3 in amino acids: CASTSVPSGGKLFF. In DNA, the CDR3 is TGTGCCAGTACTTCAGTCCCGTCGGGTGGAAAACTGTTTTTT.

This clone was recorded a few times. The rearrangement joins TRBV7-2 to TRBJ2-7; TRBD2 agrees at 9 bases. The length of the CDR3 is 15 residues. J was trimmed by 4 bases and V by 5 bases; bases with no gene match: 9. In germline, CDR1 is SGHTA, CDR2 FQGNSA. The CDR3 nucleotides are TGTGCCAGCAGCGCATATAGCGGGAGCACTTACGAGCAGTACTTC. Amino acid sequence: CASSAYSGSTYEQYF.

This clone occurred a few times. V gene TRBV28 combines with J gene TRBJ2-5; 11 bases map to TRBD1. Germline CDR1 is MDHEN and CDR2 is SYDVKM. The CDR3 totals 15 residues. V dropped 5 bases and J dropped 5; count of bases not matched to a gene: 7. Here the CDR3 DNA reads TGTGCCAGCAGTCACGGGGGACAGGGGGTCGAGACCCAGTACTTC. It codes for CASSHGGQGVETQYF.

The chain joins TRBV4-2 to TRBJ2-2; TRBD2 aligns across 10 bases. The CDR3 runs to 19 residues. The germline gives CDR1 LGHNA, CDR2 YNFKEQ. V lost 4 bases, J lost 7 bases, and 18 bases stayed unmatched. CDR3 nucleotide sequence: TGTGCCAGCAGCCCCGCAAGGGGCCTCCTAGCGGGAGCTGACGGGGAGCTGTTTTTT. Its translation: CASSPARGLLAGADGELFF.

This chain links TRBV27 with TRBJ2-2; 7 bases are a match to TRBD1. Trimming at V came to 8 bases and at J to 3 bases, leaving 6 bases not matched to a gene. The CDR3 length is 14 residues. CDR1 is MNHEY and CDR2 is SMNVEV in the germline V gene (reference sequence). The CDR3 bases are TGTGCCAGCCCCCTGGGACAGCACACCGGGGAGCTGTTTTTT. This encodes CASPLGQHTGELFF.

The genes are TRBV5-4 and TRBJ2-5; weak D call: TRBD1 (6 bases). Per germline, CDR1 SGHNT and CDR2 YYREEE (reference sequence). V was cut by 0 bases and J by 5 bases, with 17 bases left in between. This CDR3 region has 16 residues. CDR3 region: CASSLAAGGRGETQYF. The CDR3 DNA sequence: TGTGCCAGCAGCTTGGCCGCTGGGGGCCGAGGGGAGACCCAGTACTTC.

The chain couples TRBV7-3 to TRBJ2-2, with a tentative D call TRBD2 (6 bases). With 1 base removed from V and 0 bases from J, the gap between germline ends came to 9 bases. The CDR3 has 16 residues. CDR1 is SGHTA and CDR2 is FQGTGA in the germline V gene. CDR3: CASSLMEGANTGELFF. Written as DNA, the CDR3 is TGTGCCAGCAGCTTAATGGAGGGAGCGAACACCGGGGAGCTGTTTTTT.